The rows below give T cell receptor beta chains drawn from one sample of a study of CD8 T cells in Susac syndrome. TCRdb itself ran the immunoSEQ multiplex PCR reads through MiXCR, one entry per CDR3 protein. The data hold approximately 190,000 distinct CDR3 sequences, with under 97% observed a single time. Input material: CD4+ T cells from PBMCs. These receptors all come from a human donor with Susac syndrome. The CDR3 runs from the conserved cysteine through the conserved F or W. The order of the fields is V gene, J gene, clone size, D gene, CDR3 protein, CDR3 DNA. A D gene is named only where the DNA matches it firmly. Clone size, where shown, is once, few, many, or a class for clones that have expanded.

TRBV5-1	TRBJ2-5	-	TRBD2	CASSLGSGGPGETQYF	TGCGCCAGCAGCTTGGGCAGCGGGGGCCCCGGGGAGACCCAGTACTTC
TRBV9	TRBJ2-2	-	TRBD1	CASSVVGQGTGELFF	TGTGCCAGCAGCGTAGTGGGACAGGGGACCGGGGAGCTGTTTTTT
TRBV29-1	TRBJ1-2	-	-	CSVDPTGPHDHTF	TGCAGCGTTGACCCAACCGGGCCTCATGACCACACCTTC
TRBV4-1	TRBJ2-5	-	TRBD2	CASSTALASGGAAETQYF	TGCGCCAGCAGCACAGCCCTGGCTAGCGGGGGGGCCGCTGAGACCCAGTACTTC
TRBV19	TRBJ2-4	-	-	CASSSHRAPKNIQYF	TGTGCCAGTAGTTCTCACAGGGCGCCCAAAAACATTCAGTACTTC
TRBV6-5	TRBJ2-7	-	TRBD1	CASSYDRASYEQYF	TGTGCCAGCAGTTACGACAGGGCTTCCTACGAGCAGTACTTC
TRBV18	TRBJ2-1	-	TRBD2	CASSPSGGYNEQFF	TGTGCCAGCTCACCTAGCGGGGGGTACAATGAGCAGTTCTTC
TRBV9	TRBJ2-1	-	-	CASSVDRPTGEQFF	TGTGCCAGCAGCGTAGACAGGCCGACAGGTGAGCAGTTCTTC
TRBV4-1	TRBJ1-5	once	-	CASSQADVEYQPQHF	TGCGCCAGCAGCCAAGCCGACGTCGAGTATCAGCCCCAGCATTTT
TRBV18	TRBJ2-4	-	TRBD1	CASSRTGTGTDIQYF	TGTGCCAGCTCACGAACCGGGACAGGGACGGACATTCAGTACTTC
TRBV7-9	TRBJ1-5	-	-	CASSSKGSGGDDQPQHF	TGTGCCAGCAGCTCAAAAGGATCGGGGGGTGATGATCAGCCCCAGCATTTT
TRBV12-3/TRBV12-4	TRBJ1-1	-	-	CASSAIQGAFF	TGTGCCAGCAGTGCAATACAGGGAGCTTTCTTT
TRBV3-1	TRBJ2-3	-	-	CASSQDEVPLGTQYF	TGTGCCAGCAGCCAAGATGAGGTTCCCTTAGGGACGCAGTATTTT
TRBV30	TRBJ1-1	-	TRBD1	CAWSPGQGMNTEAFF	TGTGCCTGGAGCCCAGGACAGGGGATGAACACTGAAGCTTTCTTT
TRBV29-1	TRBJ2-1	-	-	CSVEDLESSYNEQFF	TGCAGCGTTGAAGATCTTGAGAGCTCCTACAATGAGCAGTTCTTC
TRBV27	TRBJ1-2	-	TRBD1	CASSLEQGAGFGYTF	TGTGCCAGCAGTTTGGAACAGGGGGCCGGCTTTGGCTACACCTTC
TRBV30	TRBJ1-2	-	TRBD1	CAWSVLARGNYGYTF	TGTGCCTGGAGTGTACTGGCCAGGGGGAACTATGGCTACACCTTC
TRBV7-9	TRBJ2-7	-	TRBD1	CASSKQGVSYEQYF	TGTGCCAGCAGCAAACAGGGGGTCTCCTACGAGCAGTACTTC
TRBV12-3/TRBV12-4	TRBJ1-5	once	-	CASSWGVNQPQHF	TGTGCCAGCAGTTGGGGGGTAAATCAGCCCCAGCATTTT
TRBV15	TRBJ2-7	-	-	CATSRDFYEQYF	TGTGCCACCAGCAGGGACTTCTACGAGCAGTACTTC
TRBV14	TRBJ2-3	few	TRBD2	CASSQASGRTDTQYF	TGTGCCAGCAGCCAAGCCAGCGGGAGGACAGATACGCAGTATTTT
TRBV12-3/TRBV12-4	TRBJ1-6	-	-	CASSSLGAFLNSPLHF	TGTGCCAGCAGTTCCCTTGGGGCATTCCTAAATTCACCCCTCCACTTT
TRBV20-1	TRBJ1-1	-	-	CSARGKNTEAFF	TGCAGTGCTAGAGGGAAGAACACTGAAGCTTTCTTT
TRBV11-1	TRBJ2-3	-	TRBD1	CASSSYHRGSTDTQYF	TGTGCCAGCAGCTCCTACCACAGGGGTAGCACAGATACGCAGTATTTT